A selection of T cell receptor beta chains follows, all from one sample in a study of OX40 agonist ivuxolimab in advanced cancers. The table came from immunoSEQ multiplex PCR; TCRdb's copy has only in-frame clones and leaves some out. The repertoire holds tens of thousands of clones, with about 80% as singletons. The sequences come from CD4+ or CD8+ T cells sorted from blood, collected in a trial of the OX40 agonist ivuxolimab. These receptors all come from an adult with an advanced solid tumor such as melanoma, head and neck, liver or kidney cancer. The CDR3 runs from the conserved cysteine through the conserved F or W. Each record gives: D gene, J gene, V gene, clone size, CDR3 length, CDR3 DNA, CDR3 protein. D genes are given only for firm matches. Size tells how often a clone was seen (once, few, many) or the class of an expanded clone, and some rows leave it out.

D gene: TRBD1
J gene: TRBJ2-1
V gene: TRBV6-4
clone size: -
CDR3 length: 17
CDR3 DNA: TGTGCCAGCAGTGACATCCGGGACAGGCCCTCCTACAATGAGCAGTTCTTC
CDR3 protein: CASSDIRDRPSYNEQFF

D gene: -
J gene: TRBJ1-1
V gene: TRBV7-9
clone size: -
CDR3 length: 11
CDR3 DNA: TGTGCCAGCAGCGCGCAAACTGAAGCTTTCTTT
CDR3 protein: CASSAQTEAFF

D gene: -
J gene: TRBJ2-4
V gene: TRBV30
clone size: -
CDR3 length: 15
CDR3 DNA: TGTGCCTGGAGTCTCCCCACGGGGGCCAAAAACATTCAGTACTTC
CDR3 protein: CAWSLPTGAKNIQYF

D gene: -
J gene: TRBJ2-7
V gene: TRBV28
clone size: -
CDR3 length: 13
CDR3 DNA: TGTGCCAGCTTTAACGCTATCTCCTACGAGCAGTACTTC
CDR3 protein: CASFNAISYEQYF

D gene: TRBD1
J gene: TRBJ1-1
V gene: TRBV4-1
clone size: -
CDR3 length: 15
CDR3 DNA: TGCGCCAGCAGCCAGTCGGGACAGGCGAACACTGAAGCTTTCTTT
CDR3 protein: CASSQSGQANTEAFF

D gene: -
J gene: TRBJ2-2
V gene: TRBV9
clone size: -
CDR3 length: 14
CDR3 DNA: TGTGCCAGCAGCGTAGGCGGGCCCACCGGGGAGCTGTTTTTT
CDR3 protein: CASSVGGPTGELFF

D gene: -
J gene: TRBJ1-5
V gene: TRBV5-8
clone size: -
CDR3 length: 10
CDR3 DNA: TGTGCCAGCAGAGCCCAGCCCCAGCATTTT
CDR3 protein: CASRAQPQHF

D gene: -
J gene: TRBJ2-2
V gene: TRBV2
clone size: -
CDR3 length: 14
CDR3 DNA: TGTGCCAGCAGTGGGGGGGCGGACACCGGGGAGCTGTTTTTT
CDR3 protein: CASSGGADTGELFF

D gene: TRBD1
J gene: TRBJ1-4
V gene: TRBV2
clone size: -
CDR3 length: 12
CDR3 DNA: TGTGCCAGCACCTGGACAGGAGGTAAACTGTTTTTT
CDR3 protein: CASTWTGGKLFF

D gene: -
J gene: TRBJ1-1
V gene: TRBV5-1
clone size: once
CDR3 length: 14
CDR3 DNA: TGCGCCAGCAGCTTTATTAATACGGGGGGTGAAGCTTTCTTT
CDR3 protein: CASSFINTGGEAFF

D gene: TRBD2
J gene: TRBJ2-1
V gene: TRBV18
clone size: -
CDR3 length: 15
CDR3 DNA: TGTGCCAGCTCACCTACCGGGACTAGCGGAAATGAGCAGTTCTTC
CDR3 protein: CASSPTGTSGNEQFF

D gene: -
J gene: TRBJ1-1
V gene: TRBV19
clone size: -
CDR3 length: 13
CDR3 DNA: TGTGCCAGTAGTAGTACAGAATTCACTGAAGCTTTCTTT
CDR3 protein: CASSSTEFTEAFF

D gene: TRBD1
J gene: TRBJ1-1
V gene: TRBV15
clone size: once
CDR3 length: 13
CDR3 DNA: TGTGCCACCAGCAGAGATGGCCAGGGGGTGGCTTTCTTT
CDR3 protein: CATSRDGQGVAFF

D gene: -
J gene: TRBJ1-6
V gene: TRBV5-6
clone size: -
CDR3 length: 13
CDR3 DNA: TGTGCCAGCAGCTTGACAGGGAAGTCACCCCTCCACTTT
CDR3 protein: CASSLTGKSPLHF

D gene: TRBD1
J gene: TRBJ1-2
V gene: TRBV29-1
clone size: few
CDR3 length: 12
CDR3 DNA: TGCAGCGTCCCGGGACAGGGACAGGGCTACACCTTC
CDR3 protein: CSVPGQGQGYTF

D gene: -
J gene: TRBJ1-2
V gene: TRBV10-3
clone size: once
CDR3 length: 14
CDR3 DNA: TGTGCCATCAGTGAGTCTCCGAGTTTCCGGGGCTACACCTTC
CDR3 protein: CAISESPSFRGYTF

D gene: TRBD1
J gene: TRBJ2-1
V gene: TRBV10-2
clone size: -
CDR3 length: 17
CDR3 DNA: TGCGCCAGCAGTGCCCATCTAGGGGGCGGTTCCTACAATGAGCAGTTCTTC
CDR3 protein: CASSAHLGGGSYNEQFF

D gene: -
J gene: TRBJ2-2
V gene: TRBV19
clone size: -
CDR3 length: 16
CDR3 DNA: TGTGCCAGTAGTGTTCAGGGGGGTATTTGGACCGGGGAGCTGTTTTTT
CDR3 protein: CASSVQGGIWTGELFF

D gene: -
J gene: TRBJ1-6
V gene: TRBV2
clone size: -
CDR3 length: 13
CDR3 DNA: TGTGCCCTAAGGCAAGGGGGAAATTCACCCCTCCACTTT
CDR3 protein: CALRQGGNSPLHF

D gene: TRBD1
J gene: TRBJ1-1
V gene: TRBV5-1
clone size: -
CDR3 length: 12
CDR3 DNA: TGCGCCAGCGGTACAGGGGACACTGAAGCTTTCTTT
CDR3 protein: CASGTGDTEAFF

D gene: -
J gene: TRBJ2-2
V gene: TRBV28
clone size: -
CDR3 length: 14
CDR3 DNA: TGTGCCACCCAGGGGGGATCGAACACCGGGGAGCTGTTTTTT
CDR3 protein: CATQGGSNTGELFF

D gene: -
J gene: TRBJ1-1
V gene: TRBV18
clone size: -
CDR3 length: 14
CDR3 DNA: TGTGCCAGCTCACCCTTGTTCGGGGACACTGAAGCTTTCTTT
CDR3 protein: CASSPLFGDTEAFF

D gene: TRBD1
J gene: TRBJ1-2
V gene: TRBV6-1
clone size: few
CDR3 length: 14
CDR3 DNA: TGTGCCAGCAGTGTGGACAGGGGTTCGGGTGGCTACACCTTC
CDR3 protein: CASSVDRGSGGYTF

D gene: -
J gene: TRBJ2-7
V gene: TRBV30
clone size: -
CDR3 length: 13
CDR3 DNA: TGTGCCTGGAGTGTAAGGCCCTCCTACGAGCAGTACTTC
CDR3 protein: CAWSVRPSYEQYF

D gene: -
J gene: TRBJ2-7
V gene: TRBV2
clone size: -
CDR3 length: 15
CDR3 DNA: TGTGCCAGCAGGGTTTTTGGCGGGACCACCTACGAGCAGTACTTC
CDR3 protein: CASRVFGGTTYEQYF

D gene: -
J gene: TRBJ2-6
V gene: TRBV5-1
clone size: once
CDR3 length: 16
CDR3 DNA: TGCGCCAGCAGCCTCCTACTAACTGCTGGGGCCAACGTCCTGACTTTC
CDR3 protein: CASSLLLTAGANVLTF

D gene: TRBD1
J gene: TRBJ1-5
V gene: TRBV7-9
clone size: few
CDR3 length: 15
CDR3 DNA: TGTGCCAGCAGCTTAGGACAGGGGAACCAGGGGCCCCAGCATTTT
CDR3 protein: CASSLGQGNQGPQHF

D gene: -
J gene: TRBJ2-7
V gene: TRBV6-1
clone size: -
CDR3 length: 13
CDR3 DNA: TGTGCCAGCAGCATAGGGGGGTCCTACGAGCAGTACTTC
CDR3 protein: CASSIGGSYEQYF

D gene: -
J gene: TRBJ2-5
V gene: TRBV7-9
clone size: -
CDR3 length: 12
CDR3 DNA: TGTGCCAGCAGCTTATCCCAGGGATTCCAGTACTTC
CDR3 protein: CASSLSQGFQYF

D gene: -
J gene: TRBJ2-2
V gene: TRBV19
clone size: -
CDR3 length: 14
CDR3 DNA: TGTGCCAGTAGTCTGACAGGACCCCCCCGGGAGCTGTTTTTT
CDR3 protein: CASSLTGPPRELFF

D gene: -
J gene: TRBJ2-1
V gene: TRBV6-1
clone size: -
CDR3 length: 15
CDR3 DNA: TGTGCCAGCAGTTCCCAGTACGGGGAAAACAATGAGCAGTTCTTC
CDR3 protein: CASSSQYGENNEQFF

D gene: -
J gene: TRBJ1-2
V gene: TRBV7-9
clone size: once
CDR3 length: 15
CDR3 DNA: TGTGCCAGCAGCTTAGAGGTCAGGGTAAACTATGGCTACACCTTC
CDR3 protein: CASSLEVRVNYGYTF

D gene: -
J gene: TRBJ1-2
V gene: TRBV7-9
clone size: once
CDR3 length: 12
CDR3 DNA: TGTGCCAGCAGCTTAGAAAGGGAAGGCTACACCTTC
CDR3 protein: CASSLEREGYTF

D gene: -
J gene: TRBJ1-1
V gene: TRBV6-5
clone size: -
CDR3 length: 13
CDR3 DNA: TGTGCCAGCAGTTACTCTTACCTAACCGAAGCTTTCTTT
CDR3 protein: CASSYSYLTEAFF

D gene: TRBD1
J gene: TRBJ2-6
V gene: TRBV28
clone size: -
CDR3 length: 17
CDR3 DNA: TGTGCCAGCAGGCTTCCACAGGGGGGCGGTGGGGCCAACGTCCTGACTTTC
CDR3 protein: CASRLPQGGGGANVLTF

D gene: TRBD2
J gene: TRBJ2-3
V gene: TRBV5-1
clone size: -
CDR3 length: 17
CDR3 DNA: TGCGCCAGCAGCTGGGGGGGTTTTAGCCAGACCACAGATACGCAGTATTTT
CDR3 protein: CASSWGGFSQTTDTQYF

D gene: -
J gene: TRBJ2-2
V gene: TRBV28
clone size: -
CDR3 length: 15
CDR3 DNA: TGTGCCAGCAGTCCCCAACAGGGGGGGACCGGGGAGCTGTTTTTT
CDR3 protein: CASSPQQGGTGELFF

D gene: -
J gene: TRBJ1-4
V gene: TRBV19
clone size: few
CDR3 length: 15
CDR3 DNA: TGTGCCAGTAGTCCTGGATCCGGGGCCAGGGAAAAACTGTTTTTT
CDR3 protein: CASSPGSGAREKLFF

D gene: -
J gene: TRBJ1-6
V gene: TRBV28
clone size: once
CDR3 length: 12
CDR3 DNA: TGTGCCAGCAGTGTACAGCGTTCACCCCTCCACTTT
CDR3 protein: CASSVQRSPLHF

D gene: TRBD2
J gene: TRBJ2-3
V gene: TRBV7-3
clone size: -
CDR3 length: 16
CDR3 DNA: TGTGCCAGCAGCTTACGTAGCGGGGGGGCCACAGATACGCAGTATTTT
CDR3 protein: CASSLRSGGATDTQYF

D gene: TRBD1
J gene: TRBJ1-4
V gene: TRBV14
clone size: -
CDR3 length: 15
CDR3 DNA: TGTGCCAGCAGCTCTCGGACAGGCGGTCTAGAAAAACTGTTTTTT
CDR3 protein: CASSSRTGGLEKLFF

D gene: TRBD1
J gene: TRBJ1-3
V gene: TRBV19
clone size: -
CDR3 length: 16
CDR3 DNA: TGTGCCAGTAGAAGAACAGGGGTGAGCTCTGGAAACACCATATATTTT
CDR3 protein: CASRRTGVSSGNTIYF

D gene: TRBD2
J gene: TRBJ2-4
V gene: TRBV28
clone size: -
CDR3 length: 16
CDR3 DNA: TGTGCCAGCAGCCCGGGTAGCGGGAGGTTCATAAACATTCAGTACTTC
CDR3 protein: CASSPGSGRFINIQYF

D gene: -
J gene: TRBJ1-5
V gene: TRBV29-1
clone size: -
CDR3 length: 13
CDR3 DNA: TGCAGCGTTAAGGACGGGCAGTATCAGCCCCAGCATTTT
CDR3 protein: CSVKDGQYQPQHF

D gene: -
J gene: TRBJ1-6
V gene: TRBV2
clone size: -
CDR3 length: 13
CDR3 DNA: TGTGCCAGCAGCGAAACAGTTAATTCACCCCTCCACTTT
CDR3 protein: CASSETVNSPLHF

D gene: -
J gene: TRBJ2-3
V gene: TRBV4-1
clone size: -
CDR3 length: 14
CDR3 DNA: TGCGCCAGCAGCCAACAACAGGGCCCAGATACGCAGTATTTT
CDR3 protein: CASSQQQGPDTQYF

D gene: TRBD2
J gene: TRBJ2-7
V gene: TRBV5-4
clone size: -
CDR3 length: 15
CDR3 DNA: TGTGCCAGCAGCCCGGACCTAGCGGGAGCCTACGAGCAGTACTTC
CDR3 protein: CASSPDLAGAYEQYF

D gene: -
J gene: TRBJ1-2
V gene: TRBV5-1
clone size: -
CDR3 length: 15
CDR3 DNA: TGCGCCAGCAGCCGGCGCCAGTTAAGTGACTATGGCTACACCTTC
CDR3 protein: CASSRRQLSDYGYTF